The 17 T cell receptor beta chains reported below all come from one sample, sequenced in a study of vaccination and CD4 T cells after COVID-19. Noted treatment: roughly 11-day PBMC culture with coronavirus spike peptide pools or control peptides (ViraFEST assay). Oncomine TCR Beta short-read sequencing was applied to DNA from cultured CD4+ T cells. TCRdb ran MiXCR on the PCR reads and lists one entry per CDR3 protein. The sample lists 10,000 to 15,000 distinct CDR3 sequences, about 70% occurring once. No antigen has been identified for these receptors. The sample here was CD4+ T cells from blood, cultured in vitro, taken after SARS-CoV-2 vaccination. These receptors came from a human donor who received a COVID-19 vaccine.

This rearrangement joins TRBV4-2 to TRBJ2-5; TRBD1 matches at 9 bases. This CDR3 has 15 residues. Germline loops: CDR1 LGHNA, CDR2 YNFKEQ. J was trimmed by 5 bases and V by 0 bases; bases with no gene match: 4. CDR3 region: CASSQDGDRAETQYF. The DNA for the CDR3 is TGTGCCAGCAGCCAAGATGGGGACAGGGCGGAGACCCAGTACTTC.

This clonotype was picked up one time. The rearrangement uses TRBV7-6 and TRBJ2-2; TRBD1 is a possible D gene (6 bases). The CDR3 covers 13 residues. Germline V CDR1 and CDR2: SGHVS, FNYEAQ. V was clipped by 5 bases and J by 6 bases, with 10 bases between them. As DNA, the CDR3 is TGTGCCAGCAGCAAAACAGGGTCCGGGGAGCTGTTTTTT. Residues: CASSKTGSGELFF.

The table lists this clonotype with a few counts. The chain couples TRBV6-1 to TRBJ1-6; tentatively, D is TRBD1 (5 bases). The V and J ends lost 6 bases and 3 bases respectively, with 9 bases between them. CDR3 length: 14 residues. In germline, CDR1 is MNHNS, CDR2 SASEGT. CDR3 protein: CASRGASYNSPLHF. CDR3 nucleotides: TGTGCCAGCAGAGGGGCAAGCTATAATTCACCCCTCCACTTT.

The chain carries TRBV20-1 and TRBJ1-1, with TRBD1 matching 7 bases. The CDR3 extends over 12 amino acids. The V gene's germline CDR1 is DFQATT and CDR2 SNEGSKA (reference sequence). Trimming took 4 bases from V and 5 from J; bases not matched to a gene: 4. CDR3 in amino acids: CSATGGETEAFF. The CDR3 DNA follows: TGCAGTGCTACAGGGGGAGAAACTGAAGCTTTCTTT.

V is TRBV19 and J is TRBJ1-2; 9 bases match TRBD1. V shed 1 base, J shed 4 bases, and the junction held 4 bases outside the gene matches. The length of the CDR3 is 15 residues. CDR1 and CDR2 from the germline V gene are LNHDA and SQIVND (reference sequence). CDR3 amino acids: CASSIADRGTYGYTF. In DNA, the CDR3 is TGTGCCAGTAGTATAGCCGACAGGGGGACCTATGGCTACACCTTC. The whole variable domain, filled in from reference TRBV19 and TRBJ1-2, reads DGGITQSPKYLFRKEGQNVTLSCEQNLNHDAMYWYRQDPGQGLRLIYYSQIVNDFQKGDIAEGYSVSREKKESFPLTVTSAQKNPTAFYLCASSIADRGTYGYTFGSGTRLTVV.

This chain links TRBV29-1 with TRBJ2-2; TRBD1 might be the D (6 bases). Germline V lookup: CDR1 SQVTM, CDR2 ANQGSEA. This CDR3 has 17 amino acids. The V and J ends lost 7 bases and 0 bases respectively, with 21 bases between them. DNA of the CDR3: TGCAGCGCACTTGAGAAGGTCGGACAGACGAACACCGGGGAGCTGTTTTTT. The encoded protein is CSALEKVGQTNTGELFF.

The chain couples TRBV19 to TRBJ1-5; D is unresolved. The CDR3 loop spans 15 amino acids. The V gene's germline CDR1 is LNHDA and CDR2 SQIVND (reference sequence). The V gene lost 3 bases and the J gene lost 4 bases, with 13 bases spanning the gap. The CDR3 sequence is CASSILGNRNQPQHF. Here the CDR3 DNA reads TGTGCCAGTAGTATCCTCGGGAACCGAAATCAGCCCCAGCATTTT.

V gene TRBV7-2 combines with J gene TRBJ2-3; D might be TRBD1 or TRBD2, each matching 6 bases. Trimming left V 3 bases short and J 7 bases short, with 20 bases between. This CDR3 region has 16 residues. CDR1 and CDR2 from the germline V gene are SGHTA and FQGNSA. CDR3 residues: CASSFGLARGGYTQYF. As DNA, the CDR3 is TGTGCCAGCAGCTTTGGGTTGGCGCGAGGGGGGTATACGCAGTATTTT.

This chain links TRBV9 with TRBJ2-1; D unresolved. The germline V gene encodes CDR1 SGDLS and CDR2 YYNGEE. This CDR3 spans 15 amino acids. Trimming took off 2 bases at V and 1 base at J, with 10 bases between the two ends. CDR3 in amino acids: CASSVVGISYNEQFF. The CDR3 region has the DNA TGTGCCAGCAGCGTCGTGGGGATTTCCTACAATGAGCAGTTCTTC. Using reference TRBV9 and TRBJ2-1 for the parts outside the CDR3, the full variable domain is DSGVTQTPKHLITATGQRVTLRCSPRSGDLSVYWYQQSLDQGLQFLIQYYNGEERAKGNILERFSAQQFPDLHSELNLSSLELGDSALYFCASSVVGISYNEQFFGPGTRLTVL.

This rearrangement joins TRBV25-1 to TRBJ2-3; D remains ambiguous. The CDR3 consists of 13 residues. Trimming took 7 bases from V and 2 from J, leaving 10 bases between them. In germline, CDR1 is MGHDK, CDR2 SYGVNS. The CDR3 here is CASKGFDTDTQYF. In DNA, the CDR3 is TGTGCCAGCAAAGGGTTCGACACAGATACGCAGTATTTT.

The V gene is TRBV20-1, the J gene TRBJ2-2; 7 positions agree with TRBD2. Trimming removed 3 bases from V and 7 bases from J; junction bases left unmatched: 5. The CDR3 length is 13 residues. Germline loops: CDR1 DFQATT, CDR2 SNEGSKA (reference sequence). The CDR3 loop is CSASRAGDGELFF. Written as DNA, the CDR3 is TGCAGTGCTAGTAGGGCGGGGGACGGGGAGCTGTTTTTT.

The chain links TRBV29-1 to TRBJ1-5; D ambiguous. V gave up 4 bases and J gave up 0 bases, with 7 bases separating them. Germline CDR1 and CDR2: SQVTM and ANQGSEA. The CDR3 covers 13 residues. The CDR3 DNA reads as TGCAGCGTTGTAGAGACTAGCAATCAGCCCCAGCATTTT. Translation: CSVVETSNQPQHF.

This rearrangement joins TRBV7-9 to TRBJ1-4; no reliable D call. Deletions cut 2 bases from V and 7 bases from J, with 11 bases between. The CDR3 contains 14 residues. Germline values: CDR1 SEHNR, CDR2 FQNEAQ (reference sequence). CDR3 amino acids: CASSLNSGFEKLFF. As DNA, the CDR3 is TGTGCCAGCAGCTTAAACAGCGGATTTGAAAAACTGTTTTTT.

The V gene is TRBV19, the J gene TRBJ1-5; 10 bases are a match to TRBD1. Germline assignment: CDR1 LNHDA and CDR2 SQIVND (reference sequence). The V and J ends lost 5 bases and 7 bases, in that order; junction bases with no gene match: 8. This CDR3 has 15 residues. For the CDR3, the DNA is TGTGCCAGTAGTCGCCGGGACAGGGGTTACCAGCCCCAGCATTTT. This translates into CASSRRDRGYQPQHF.

This chain links TRBV6-5 with TRBJ2-3; 10 bases are a match to TRBD2. The junction had 5 bases not matched to a gene; V was cut back by 2 bases and J by 3 bases. The germline V gene has CDR1 MNHEY and CDR2 SVGAGI. The CDR3 totals 16 residues. In DNA, the CDR3 is TGTGCCAGCAGTTACCCTAGCGGGGGTCGTACAGATACGCAGTATTTT. Protein product: CASSYPSGGRTDTQYF.

V usage is TRBV2 and J usage is TRBJ2-5; no firm D call. This CDR3 spans 12 amino acids. The V end was cut by 2 bases, the J end by 4 bases, with 5 bases between. The germline V gene encodes CDR1 SNHLY and CDR2 FYNNEI. The CDR3 sequence is CASSESSETQYF. DNA for the CDR3: TGTGCCAGCAGTGAATCCTCAGAGACCCAGTACTTC.

A few counts support this clonotype. The chain employs TRBV7-9 and TRBJ2-2; D unresolved. Between the trimmed V and J ends, which lost 5 bases and 4 bases, there was a span of 8 bases. The CDR3 is 13 residues long. Germline CDR1 reads SEHNR; CDR2 reads FQNEAQ (reference sequence). CDR3 sequence (DNA): TGTGCCAGCAGCCCTTCGCTCACCGGGGAGCTGTTTTTT. Its protein product is CASSPSLTGELFF.